These 8 T cell receptor beta chains share one sample of origin, sequenced in a study of coeliac disease. Clones were read by immunoSEQ multiplex PCR, and TCRdb kept only the in-frame ones, dropping some. The profile shows some 5,100 clones, roughly 49% of them singletons. Sequencing was done on a sample of intraepithelial lymphocytes from the gut. The receptors here all came from a woman in her thirties with active celiac disease.

The chain recombines TRBV6-5 with TRBJ2-1, with 8 bases lining up with TRBD1. CDR1 and CDR2 from the germline V gene are MNHEY and SVGAGI. This CDR3 is 16 amino acids long. V was clipped by 0 bases and J by 8 bases; unmatched bases: 9. The CDR3 DNA reads TGTGCCAGCAGTTACTCATGGACAGGGATCTCACATGAGCAGTTCTTC. Amino acid sequence: CASSYSWTGISHEQFF.

The genes are TRBV6-5 and TRBJ2-7; D not certain. Per germline, CDR1 MNHEY and CDR2 SVGAGI. The CDR3 contains 11 residues. V dropped 4 bases and J dropped 6 bases, with 7 bases sitting between them. The DNA for the CDR3 is TGTGCCAGCAGTTCACACGTCGAGCAGTACTTC. Translating gives CASSSHVEQYF.

The chain recombines TRBV7-2 with TRBJ1-2; TRBD1 aligns across 9 bases. With 0 bases clipped from V and 6 bases from J, the junction kept 5 bases outside the gene matches. The CDR3 loop spans 15 amino acids. Germline V gene data show CDR1 as SGHTA and CDR2 as FQGNSA. DNA for the CDR3: TGTGCCAGCAGCTTAGCATGGGACAGGGAAGATGGCTACACCTTC. Translation gives CASSLAWDREDGYTF.

CDR3 bases: TGTGCCAGCAGACTTGGACAGGGGGCGATCTACGAGCAGTACTTC. This encodes CASRLGQGAIYEQYF. The chain uses TRBV6-5 and TRBJ2-7, with 11 bases matching TRBD1. Germline values: CDR1 MNHEY, CDR2 SVGAGI. The CDR3 covers 15 residues. After removal of 6 bases from V and 3 bases from J, the junction contained 7 bases not matched to a gene.

V and J are TRBV5-1 and TRBJ2-5; TRBD2 might be the D (6 bases). The V and J ends lost 0 bases and 5 bases respectively, with 14 bases between them. This CDR3 is 15 amino acids long. From germline, CDR1 is SGHRS and CDR2 YFSETQ. The CDR3 sequence is CASSLGYVSGETQYF. The CDR3 DNA reads TGCGCCAGCAGCTTGGGATATGTGAGCGGGGAGACCCAGTACTTC.

The chain has TRBV7-6 and TRBJ1-2, with D possibly being TRBD1 (5 bases). CDR3 length equals 15 residues. Per germline, CDR1 SGHVS and CDR2 FNYEAQ. The V end lost 0 bases, the J end lost 4 bases, and 12 bases lay between the germline ends. Written as DNA, the CDR3 is TGTGCCAGCAGCTTAGCGGGGGTCGGGGGCTATGGCTACACCTTC. It yields the protein CASSLAGVGGYGYTF.

The chain has TRBV9 and TRBJ2-3, with 13 bases matching TRBD2. The CDR3 sequence is 15 residues long. With 3 bases clipped from V and 3 bases from J, the junction kept 1 base outside the gene matches. CDR1 SGDLS and CDR2 YYNGEE come from the germline V gene. CDR3 amino acids: CASSAGLAGTDTQYF. In DNA, the CDR3 is TGTGCCAGCAGCGCGGGACTAGCGGGGACAGATACGCAGTATTTT.

The chain recombines TRBV4-2 with TRBJ2-7, with 7 bases that match TRBD1. The CDR3 runs to 15 residues. Trimming at V came to 0 bases and at J to 0 bases, leaving 2 bases not matched to a gene. Germline CDR1 and CDR2: LGHNA and YNFKEQ. CDR3 residues: CASSQDGDSSYEQYF. For the CDR3, the DNA is TGTGCCAGCAGCCAAGATGGGGACAGCTCCTACGAGCAGTACTTC.